Sequencing of this T cell receptor (beta chain) was carried out in a study of Ad26.COV2.S vaccination and SARS-CoV-2 variants. The overall study: It was the COV1001 Ad26.COV2.S trial arm that included the donor.

Only in-frame clones appear in the TCRdb table, and some are missing; sequencing was by immunoSEQ multiplex PCR. The sample yields 330,000 or so clones, under 90% seen once. Study-level points and caveats: People who got the vaccine or the placebo had similar non-spike TCR breadth. Spike-specific responses of CD8+ and CD4+ T cells were reported to display substantial breadth after vaccination.

With regard to this clone: Its matching antigen is unknown.

Treatment here: some 20 received Ad26.COV2.S at low or high dose, single or two shots; five or six received placebo; per-sample allocation not given. All samples were drawn on day 63, counting from the first vaccine or placebo injection. A Boston adult aged 18-55 years was the donor. Germline-derived CDR1 and CDR2 are KGHSH and LQKENI. The CDR3 spans 15 residues. Trimming took off 3 bases at V and 3 bases at J, with 12 bases between the two ends. The chain has TRBV18 and TRBJ1-5; D is ambiguous. This TCR came from a person aged 18-60 years who received the Ad26.COV2.S COVID-19 vaccine or a placebo. The sequenced sample was peripheral blood, obtained in a trial of Ad26.COV2.S vaccine versus placebo. The CDR3 nucleotides read TGTGCCAGCTCACCGGGTAGCCCCCACAATCAGCCCCAGCATTTT. It encodes CASSPGSPHNQPQHF.